This T cell receptor (beta chain) was obtained from a study of shared clonotypes between healthy human individuals. This CDR3 is built from 14 residues. The V end was cut by 4 bases, the J end by 2 bases, with 12 bases between. Germline V lookup: CDR1 SGDLS, CDR2 YYNGEE. Only in-frame clones appear in the TCRdb table, and some are missing; sequencing was by immunoSEQ multiplex PCR. Of about 2,500,000 clones listed, 85% to 95% are singletons. General observations from the study: Naive subsets generally had larger estimated richness than memory subsets. With a few donors compared, around 5% of naive CD4 clonotypes were shared.

Healthy HIV-negative adults without recent acute infections or vaccinations served as donors. Concerning this clone itself: Its antigen remains unidentified.

Sequencing was done on a sample of naive CD4+ T cells sorted from blood. This sample's subset: CD45RA+ positively selected. The source of this sequence is a man between 18 and 29 years old in good health. This chain joins TRBV9 and TRBJ1-2; TRBD1 might be the D (6 bases). This chain's CDR3 is CASSPQQGNYGYTF. In DNA form, the CDR3 reads TGTGCCAGCAGCCCCCAACAGGGAAACTATGGCTACACCTTC.